What follows describes a single T cell receptor (beta chain). Its antigen is not identified. The sample is drawn from a study of cytomegalovirus exposure and HLA in healthy donors. Study conclusions and caveats: 150 or so TCR beta chains were listed as cytomegalovirus-associated.

In the PCR, 60 Vbeta and 13 Jbeta primers were used. Clones were read by immunoSEQ multiplex PCR, and TCRdb kept only the in-frame ones, dropping some. In the table there are some 120,000 clones, around four fifths of which are singletons. Trimming left V 4 bases short and J 2 bases short, with 9 bases between. Germline-derived CDR1 and CDR2 are PRHDT and FYEKMQ (reference sequence). This CDR3 has 15 residues. This sequence joins TRBV13 and TRBJ2-6; no clear D gene. This TCR was sampled from a woman in her 40s in good health and CMV-seropositive. The source material was PBMCs. The CDR3 loop is CASSSGVPGANVLTF. The DNA of the CDR3 is TGTGCCAGCAGCTCCGGTGTCCCTGGGGCCAACGTCCTGACTTTC.